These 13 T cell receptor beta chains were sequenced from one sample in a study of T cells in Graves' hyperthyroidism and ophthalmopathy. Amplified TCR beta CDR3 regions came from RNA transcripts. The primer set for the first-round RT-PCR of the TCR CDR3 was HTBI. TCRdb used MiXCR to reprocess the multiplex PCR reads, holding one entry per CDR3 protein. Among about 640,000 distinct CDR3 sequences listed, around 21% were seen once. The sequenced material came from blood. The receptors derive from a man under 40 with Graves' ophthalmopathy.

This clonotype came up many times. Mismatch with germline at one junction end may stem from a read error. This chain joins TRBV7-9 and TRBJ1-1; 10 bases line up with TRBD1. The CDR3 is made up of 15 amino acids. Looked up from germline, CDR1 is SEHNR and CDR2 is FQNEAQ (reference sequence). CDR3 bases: TGCGCCAGCAGCTTGACAGGGGGCCGGGACACTGAAGCTTTCTTT. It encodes CASSLTGGRDTEAFF. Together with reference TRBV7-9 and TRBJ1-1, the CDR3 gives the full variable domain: DTGVSQNPRHKITKRGQNVTFRCDPISEHNRLYWYRQTLGQGPEFLTYFQNEAQLEKSRLLSDRFSAERPKGSFSTLEIQRTEQGDSAMYLCASSLTGGRDTEAFFGQGTRLTVV.

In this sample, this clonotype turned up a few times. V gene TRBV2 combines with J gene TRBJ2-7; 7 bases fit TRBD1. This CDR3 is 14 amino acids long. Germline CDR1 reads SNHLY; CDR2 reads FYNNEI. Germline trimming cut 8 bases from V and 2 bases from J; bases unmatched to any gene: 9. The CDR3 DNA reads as TGTGCCAGCGCCACCCAACAGGGGACCTACGAGCAGTACTTC. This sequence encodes CASATQQGTYEQYF.

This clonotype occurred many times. This CDR3 reads CASSLFGGLAYNEQFF. As DNA, the CDR3 is TGTGCCAGCAGTTTATTCGGGGGGCTTGCCTACAATGAGCAGTTCTTC. V gene TRBV27 combines with J gene TRBJ2-1; perhaps TRBD2 as D (7 bases). Trimming pared 1 base from V and 2 bases from J, leaving 12 bases between. Germline V CDR1 and CDR2: MNHEY, SMNVEV (reference sequence). This CDR3 region has 16 residues.

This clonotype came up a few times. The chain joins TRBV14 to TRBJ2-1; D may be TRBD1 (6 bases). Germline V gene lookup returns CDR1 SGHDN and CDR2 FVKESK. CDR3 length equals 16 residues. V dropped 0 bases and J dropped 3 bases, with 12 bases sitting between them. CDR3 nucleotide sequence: TGTGCCAGCAGCCAAGAAGGAAAGGGGGACTACAATGAGCAGTTCTTC. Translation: CASSQEGKGDYNEQFF.

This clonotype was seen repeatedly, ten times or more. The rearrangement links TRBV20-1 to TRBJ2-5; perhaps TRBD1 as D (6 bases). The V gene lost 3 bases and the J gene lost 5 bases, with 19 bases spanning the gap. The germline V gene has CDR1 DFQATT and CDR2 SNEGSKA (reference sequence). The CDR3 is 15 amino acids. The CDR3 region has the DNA TGCAGTGCTAGGGCCGGAGAAGGGGGTCGGGAGACCCAGTACTTC. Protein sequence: CSARAGEGGRETQYF.

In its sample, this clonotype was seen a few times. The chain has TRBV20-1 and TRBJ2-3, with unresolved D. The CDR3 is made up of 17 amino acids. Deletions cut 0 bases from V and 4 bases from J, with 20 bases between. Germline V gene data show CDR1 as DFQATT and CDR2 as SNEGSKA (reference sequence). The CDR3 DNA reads TGCAGTGCTAGAGATCTGACCCCTAAGGATGGCGCAGATACGCAGTATTTT. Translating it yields CSARDLTPKDGADTQYF.

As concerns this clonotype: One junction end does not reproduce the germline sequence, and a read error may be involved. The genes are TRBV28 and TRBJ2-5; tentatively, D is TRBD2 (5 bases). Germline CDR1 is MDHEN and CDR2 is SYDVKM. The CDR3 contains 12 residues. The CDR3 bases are TGTGCCAGCAGTTGGAGGCCAGAGGCCCAGTACTTC. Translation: CASSWRPEAQYF.

The CDR3 DNA reads as TGTGCCTGGAGCTCGGACAGGGCGAGCTCCTACGAGCAGTACTTC. This translates into CAWSSDRASSYEQYF. The chain couples TRBV30 to TRBJ2-7; 8 nucleotides align to TRBD1. The V gene's germline CDR1 is GTSNPN and CDR2 SVGIG (reference sequence). The CDR3 extends over 15 amino acids. The J segment lost 0 bases and the V segment lost 3 bases, leaving 7 bases of the junction unmatched.

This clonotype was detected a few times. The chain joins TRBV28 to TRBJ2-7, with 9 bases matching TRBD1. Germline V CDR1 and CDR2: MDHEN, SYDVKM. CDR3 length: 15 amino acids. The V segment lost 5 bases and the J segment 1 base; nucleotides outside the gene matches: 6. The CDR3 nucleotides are TGTGCCAGCAGTCCGGACAGGGGAGAATCCTACGAGCAGTACTTC. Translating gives CASSPDRGESYEQYF.

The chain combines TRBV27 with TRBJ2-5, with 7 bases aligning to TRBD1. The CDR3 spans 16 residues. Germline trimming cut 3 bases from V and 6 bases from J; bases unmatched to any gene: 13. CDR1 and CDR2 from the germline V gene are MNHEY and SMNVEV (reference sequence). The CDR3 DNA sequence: TGTGCCAGCAGTTTTCTACCAGGGACAGACGTAAAGACCCAGTACTTC. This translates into CASSFLPGTDVKTQYF.

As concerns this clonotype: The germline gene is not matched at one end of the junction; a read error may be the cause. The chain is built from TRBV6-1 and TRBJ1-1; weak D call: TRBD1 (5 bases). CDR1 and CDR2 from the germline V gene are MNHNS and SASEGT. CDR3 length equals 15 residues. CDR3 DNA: TGTGCCGGCAGCCCGGATGGGGGTGTGGGCACTGAAGCTTTCTTT. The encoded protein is CAGSPDGGVGTEAFF.

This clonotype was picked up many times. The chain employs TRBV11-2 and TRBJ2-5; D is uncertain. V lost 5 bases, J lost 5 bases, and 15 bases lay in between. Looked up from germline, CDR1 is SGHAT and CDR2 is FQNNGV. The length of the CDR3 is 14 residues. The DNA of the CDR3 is TGTGCCAGCAGCCCCGTGGGCCCTCGGGAGACCCAGTACTTC. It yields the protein CASSPVGPRETQYF. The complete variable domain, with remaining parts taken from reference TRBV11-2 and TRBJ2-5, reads EAGVAQSPRYKIIEKRQSVAFWCNPISGHATLYWYQQILGQGPKLLIQFQNNGVVDDSQLPKDRFSAERLKGVDSTLKIQPAKLEDSAVYLCASSPVGPRETQYFGPGTRLLVL.

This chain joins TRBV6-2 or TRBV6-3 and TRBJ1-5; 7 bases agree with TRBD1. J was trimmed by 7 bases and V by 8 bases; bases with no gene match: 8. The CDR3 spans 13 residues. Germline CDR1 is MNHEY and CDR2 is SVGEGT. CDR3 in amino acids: CASGYDRVQPQHF. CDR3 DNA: TGTGCCAGCGGCTATGACAGGGTCCAGCCCCAGCATTTT.